This passage covers 18 T cell receptor beta chains from one sample sequenced in a study of OX40 agonist ivuxolimab in advanced cancers. Assay: immunoSEQ multiplex PCR; the TCRdb copy retains only in-frame clones and omits some. This sample has about 94,000 clones, with approximately 92% found just once. This specimen consisted of CD4+ or CD8+ T cells sorted from blood, obtained in a trial of the OX40 agonist ivuxolimab. The origin of the receptors is an adult with an advanced solid tumor such as melanoma, head and neck, liver or kidney cancer.

The rearrangement links TRBV5-1 to TRBJ2-7; TRBD1 matches at 9 bases. Germline V gives CDR1 SGHRS, CDR2 YFSETQ. The CDR3 has 16 residues. V trimming: 4 bases; J trimming: 0 bases; junction bases outside the gene matches: 8. The CDR3 spells CASSTKGTGSSYEQYF. CDR3 nucleotides: TGCGCCAGCAGCACCAAAGGGACAGGGAGCTCCTACGAGCAGTACTTC.

The rearrangement uses TRBV27 and TRBJ1-4; D is uncertain. Germline loops: CDR1 MNHEY, CDR2 SMNVEV (reference sequence). The CDR3 sequence is 14 residues long. Trimming left V 8 bases short and J 4 bases short, with 14 bases between. In DNA, the CDR3 is TGTGCCAGCCGCCCCGGGGTATATAATGAAAAACTGTTTTTT. The encoded protein is CASRPGVYNEKLFF.

The chain recombines TRBV7-6 with TRBJ2-5, with D tentatively TRBD1 (6 bases). V was trimmed by 5 bases and J by 4 bases, leaving 14 bases between them. The CDR3 length is 14 residues. Germline V gene sequence: CDR1 SGHVS, CDR2 FNYEAQ. CDR3 coding DNA: TGTGCCAGCAGCCCCTCTTGGGGGCTAGAGACCCAGTACTTC. Its protein is CASSPSWGLETQYF. The full variable domain, in which reference TRBV7-6 and TRBJ2-5 provide the parts outside the CDR3, is GAGVSQSPRYKVTKRGQDVALRCDPISGHVSLYWYRQALGQGPEFLTYFNYEAQQDKSGLPNDRFSAERPEGSISTLTIQRTEQRDSAMYRCASSPSWGLETQYFGPGTRLLVL.

V usage is TRBV27 and J usage is TRBJ1-1; possible D gene TRBD1, 6 bases. The CDR3 has 14 residues. Germline loops: CDR1 MNHEY, CDR2 SMNVEV (reference sequence). Trimming removed 2 bases at V and 2 bases at J, with 9 bases between. The CDR3 is CASSLQGRNTEAFF. In DNA, the CDR3 is TGTGCCAGCAGTTTACAGGGGCGAAACACTGAAGCTTTCTTT.

The chain is built from TRBV2 and TRBJ2-1, with D tentatively TRBD2 (6 bases). The CDR3 covers 12 residues. The V gene's germline CDR1 is SNHLY and CDR2 FYNNEI. The V and J ends lost 4 bases and 8 bases respectively, with 9 bases between them. The CDR3, as DNA: TGTGCCAGCAGTGCTTGGAGGGATGAGCAGTTCTTC. It is translated as CASSAWRDEQFF.

The count of this clone is one. V gene TRBV11-2 combines with J gene TRBJ2-7; 10 nucleotides agree with TRBD1. The CDR3 extends over 15 amino acids. Trimming cost V 4 bases and J 5 bases; bases outside gene matches: 8. The germline gives CDR1 SGHAT, CDR2 FQNNGV. In DNA, the CDR3 is TGTGCCAGCAGCTCGCCGGGACAGGGGTTGCACGAGCAGTACTTC. Translated: CASSSPGQGLHEQYF.

This chain connects TRBV29-1 to TRBJ2-2; D gene unclear. Trimming removed 4 bases at V and 2 bases at J, with 8 bases between. Germline-derived CDR1 and CDR2 are SQVTM and ANQGSEA. This CDR3 comprises 13 residues. This CDR3 is CSVGHVNTGELFF. The CDR3 nucleotides are TGCAGCGTTGGACACGTTAACACCGGGGAGCTGTTTTTT.

This chain connects TRBV4-3 to TRBJ2-7; 8 positions match TRBD2. The junction had 11 bases not matched to a gene; V was cut back by 1 base and J by 3 bases. In germline, CDR1 is LGHNA, CDR2 YSLEER. CDR3 length: 17 amino acids. CDR3 residues: CASSQATPGLVDYEQYF. The CDR3 bases are TGCGCCAGCAGCCAAGCTACTCCGGGACTAGTTGACTACGAGCAGTACTTC.

The chain couples TRBV6-5 to TRBJ2-7; D might be TRBD1 or TRBD2, each matching 5 bases. This CDR3 is 13 amino acids long. From germline, CDR1 is MNHEY and CDR2 SVGAGI. V lost 2 bases and J lost 7, with 12 bases in between. The CDR3 loop reads CASSYGTPGEQYF. The DNA for the CDR3 is TGTGCCAGCAGTTACGGGACCCCGGGGGAGCAGTACTTC.

This rearrangement joins TRBV27 to TRBJ2-5; 9 bases line up with TRBD1. The end of the DNA aligns better with TRBJ2-7, so the J call may be wrong. The CDR3 consists of 15 residues. Germline V gene sequence: CDR1 MNHEY, CDR2 SMNVEV (reference sequence). CDR3 bases: TGTGCCAGCAGTTTAACTTCAGGACAGGGGTCCGAGCAGTACTTC. This sequence encodes CASSLTSGQGSEQYF.

The V call is TRBV13, the J call TRBJ2-1, with 13 bases lining up with TRBD2. This CDR3 contains 18 residues. The junction had 11 bases not matched to a gene; V was cut back by 5 bases and J by 4 bases. The germline gives CDR1 PRHDT, CDR2 FYEKMQ (reference sequence). This chain's CDR3 is CASSPRTSGSLNYNEQFF. CDR3 coding DNA: TGTGCCAGCAGCCCCCGGACTAGCGGGAGTCTTAATTACAATGAGCAGTTCTTC.

The chain is built from TRBV29-1 and TRBJ2-3; D ambiguous. The germline V gene encodes CDR1 SQVTM and CDR2 ANQGSEA. This CDR3 spans 12 amino acids. Trimming stripped 6 bases from V and 1 base from J, with 8 bases between. The CDR3 protein is CSVPDGTDTQYF. The CDR3 bases are TGCAGCGTCCCAGACGGCACAGATACGCAGTATTTT.

This chain uses TRBV4-3 with TRBJ2-1; a possible D gene is TRBD1 (5 bases). The CDR3 spans 16 residues. V was pared by 0 bases and J by 3 bases, with 12 bases between. Germline V gives CDR1 LGHNA, CDR2 YSLEER. The CDR3 protein is CASSQDRFRVYNEQFF. The CDR3 nucleotides read TGCGCCAGCAGCCAAGATAGGTTCAGGGTCTACAATGAGCAGTTCTTC.

V usage is TRBV11-2 and J usage is TRBJ1-6, with a weak D call TRBD1 (5 bases). The CDR3 is made up of 13 amino acids. Germline V gene sequence: CDR1 SGHAT, CDR2 FQNNGV. V dropped 7 bases and J dropped 7 bases, with 11 bases sitting between them. The CDR3 is CASIGHPNSPLHF. CDR3 DNA sequence: TGTGCCAGCATAGGACATCCGAATTCACCCCTCCACTTT.

The chain has TRBV25-1 and TRBJ1-2; TRBD1 agrees at 7 bases. The CDR3 length is 13 residues. Germline V CDR1 and CDR2: MGHDK, SYGVNS. Trimming took 10 bases from V and 7 from J; bases not matched to a gene: 12. CDR3 amino acids: CATTTTDRVGYTF. The CDR3 region has the DNA TGTGCCACTACGACCACCGACAGGGTTGGCTACACCTTC.

The chain is built from TRBV6-1 and TRBJ2-7; D may be TRBD1 (6 bases). CDR3 length: 17 residues. Germline V gene sequence: CDR1 MNHNS, CDR2 SASEGT. Trimming removed 1 base at V and 0 bases at J, with 16 bases between. The CDR3: CASSEGPVGAFSYEQYF. In DNA form, the CDR3 reads TGTGCCAGCAGTGAAGGGCCCGTGGGGGCCTTCTCCTACGAGCAGTACTTC.

This chain links TRBV6-5 with TRBJ2-2, with D uncertain. Looked up from germline, CDR1 is MNHEY and CDR2 is SVGAGI. V was clipped by 0 bases and J by 6 bases, with 2 bases between them. CDR3 length: 12 residues. The CDR3 coding sequence is TGTGCCAGCAGTTACTCCCCCGGGGAGCTGTTTTTT. Translation gives CASSYSPGELFF.

This clone showed up just once. V gene TRBV11-2 combines with J gene TRBJ2-1, with D tentatively TRBD1 (5 bases). Trimming cost V 3 bases and J 6 bases, with 6 bases left between them. The CDR3 contains 12 residues. Germline assignment: CDR1 SGHAT and CDR2 FQNNGV. CDR3 sequence: CASSFRVNEQFF. The CDR3 DNA sequence: TGTGCCAGCAGCTTCAGGGTCAATGAGCAGTTCTTC. The whole variable domain, filled in from reference TRBV11-2 and TRBJ2-1, reads EAGVAQSPRYKIIEKRQSVAFWCNPISGHATLYWYQQILGQGPKLLIQFQNNGVVDDSQLPKDRFSAERLKGVDSTLKIQPAKLEDSAVYLCASSFRVNEQFFGPGTRLTVL.